The present TCR beta chain was sequenced within a study of blood T cell repertoires in COVID-19. Study context: Researchers got acute and convalescent COVID-19 samples from the United States, Italy and Spain. The analysed material was cDNA or gDNA that came from T cells, B-cell-depleted T cells, or PBMCs.

Original analysis: Amplification of reference gene primers was used by the study to estimate nucleated cell counts. The protocol was immunoSEQ multiplex PCR, while the TCRdb copy is restricted to in-frame clones and leaves out a portion. The D gene and trimming were derived from the DNA, and the V and J assignments and clone size from that table. This repertoire shows roughly 97,000 clones, 90% found once; its top ten account for around 1.7%. The CDR3 contains 16 residues. Germline V gene data show CDR1 as SGHTS and CDR2 as YDEGEE. Trimming took 4 bases from V and 6 from J, leaving 22 bases between them.

This sequence originates from a man aged 55-75 years with acute or convalescent COVID-19. The chain recombines TRBV5-8 with TRBJ1-2, with a weak D call TRBD1 (6 bases). Sequencing was done on a sample of peripheral blood. Here the CDR3 reads CASSRGGANALDGYTF. The DNA of the CDR3 is TGTGCCAGCAGCCGCGGGGGGGCAAATGCGCTGGATGGCTACACCTTC.